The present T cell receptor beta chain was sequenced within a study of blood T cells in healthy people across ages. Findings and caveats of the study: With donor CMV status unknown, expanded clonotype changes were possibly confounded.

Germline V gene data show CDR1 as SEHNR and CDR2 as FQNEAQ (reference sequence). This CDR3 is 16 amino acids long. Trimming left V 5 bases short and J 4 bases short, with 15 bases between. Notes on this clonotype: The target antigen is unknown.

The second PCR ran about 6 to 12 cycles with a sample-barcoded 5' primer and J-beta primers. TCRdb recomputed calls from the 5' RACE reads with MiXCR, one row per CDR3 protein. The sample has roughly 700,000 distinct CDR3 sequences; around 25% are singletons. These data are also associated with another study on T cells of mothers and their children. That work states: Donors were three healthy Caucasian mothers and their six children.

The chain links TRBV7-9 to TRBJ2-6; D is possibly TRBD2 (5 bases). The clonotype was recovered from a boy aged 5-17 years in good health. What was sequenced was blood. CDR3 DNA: TGTGCCAGCAGCCCCGCGCAGAGGGCCGGGGCCAACGTCCTGACTTTC. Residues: CASSPAQRAGANVLTF.